This T cell receptor beta chain stems from a study of low-dose radiotherapy and immunotherapy resistance in tumors. Overall study context: On a schedule of every two weeks, intravenous cyclophosphamide at a dose of 200 mg/m2 was delivered one day before each radiation and immunotherapy administration.

The V gene's germline CDR1 is MNHNS and CDR2 SASEGT. The V end was cut by 1 base, the J end by 2 bases, with 18 bases between. This CDR3 is built from 17 residues. This clonotype was recorded at least ten times. Time point indicated: after trial treatment. Stated treatment: LDRT plus nivolumab, ipilimumab, low-dose cyclophosphamide and aspirin (RACIN trial). Each donor was administered nivolumab, ipilimumab, aspirin, low-dose cyclophosphamide and low-dose radiotherapy. Patients eligible had advanced solid tumors without tumor-infiltrating lymphocytes. TCRs underwent 20 PCR cycles of amplification with a constant-region primer and V-primer adapter. TCRdb recomputed calls from the reads with MiXCR, one row per CDR3 protein. The sample lists roughly 48,000 distinct CDR3 sequences; approximately 33% were seen once.

The sequence was collected from a male donor with rectosigmoid adenocarcinoma. The sequenced sample was PBMCs, obtained after low-dose radiotherapy plus immunotherapy. This chain connects TRBV6-1 to TRBJ2-7; possibly TRBD2 for D (6 bases). The DNA for the CDR3 is TGTGCCAGCAGTGAAGATCCGGGGGAAACACTCGCCTACGAGCAGTACTTC. As protein: CASSEDPGETLAYEQYF.